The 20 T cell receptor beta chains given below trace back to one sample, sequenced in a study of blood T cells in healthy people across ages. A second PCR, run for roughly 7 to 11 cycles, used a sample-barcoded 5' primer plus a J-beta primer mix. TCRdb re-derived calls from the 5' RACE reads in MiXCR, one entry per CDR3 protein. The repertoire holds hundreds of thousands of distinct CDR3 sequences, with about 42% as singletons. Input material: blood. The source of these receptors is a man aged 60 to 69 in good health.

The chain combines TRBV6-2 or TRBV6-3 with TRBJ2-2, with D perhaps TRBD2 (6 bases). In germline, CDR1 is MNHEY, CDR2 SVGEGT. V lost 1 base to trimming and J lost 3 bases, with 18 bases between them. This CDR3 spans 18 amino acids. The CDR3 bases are TGTGCCAGCAGTTACTTGACGGGGGTGTCACTAGACACCGGGGAGCTGTTTTTT. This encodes CASSYLTGVSLDTGELFF.

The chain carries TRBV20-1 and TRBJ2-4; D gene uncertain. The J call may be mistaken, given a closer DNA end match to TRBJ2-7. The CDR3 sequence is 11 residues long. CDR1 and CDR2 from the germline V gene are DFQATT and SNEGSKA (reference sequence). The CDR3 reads CSALAWDEQYF. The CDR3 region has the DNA TGCAGTGCTCTGGCATGGGACGAGCAGTACTTC.

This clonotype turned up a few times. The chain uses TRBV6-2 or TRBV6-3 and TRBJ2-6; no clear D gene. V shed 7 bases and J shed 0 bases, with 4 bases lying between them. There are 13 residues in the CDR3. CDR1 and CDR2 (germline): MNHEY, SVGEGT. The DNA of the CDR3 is TGTGCCAGCAAGTCCTCTGGGGCCAACGTCCTGACTTTC. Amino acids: CASKSSGANVLTF.

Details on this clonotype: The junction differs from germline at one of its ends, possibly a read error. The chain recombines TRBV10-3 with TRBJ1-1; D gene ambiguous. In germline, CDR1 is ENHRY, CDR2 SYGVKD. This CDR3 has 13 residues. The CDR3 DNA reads TGTGCCATCAGTGAGGTAGGGCATGGAGAAGTTTTCTTT. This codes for CAISEVGHGEVFF.

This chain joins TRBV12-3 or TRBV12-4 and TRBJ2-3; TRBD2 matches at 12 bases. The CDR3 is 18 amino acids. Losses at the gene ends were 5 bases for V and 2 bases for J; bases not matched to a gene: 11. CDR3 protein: CASSPRLAGGLNTDTQYF. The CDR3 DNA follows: TGTGCCAGCAGTCCCCGGCTAGCGGGGGGGTTAAACACAGATACGCAGTATTTT.

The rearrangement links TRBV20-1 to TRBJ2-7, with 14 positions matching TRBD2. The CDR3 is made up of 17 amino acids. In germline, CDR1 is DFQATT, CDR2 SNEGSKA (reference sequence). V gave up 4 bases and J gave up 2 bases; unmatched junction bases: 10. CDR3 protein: CSAIRTSGGTTPYEQYF. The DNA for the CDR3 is TGCAGTGCTATTAGGACTAGCGGGGGGACGACCCCCTACGAGCAGTACTTC.

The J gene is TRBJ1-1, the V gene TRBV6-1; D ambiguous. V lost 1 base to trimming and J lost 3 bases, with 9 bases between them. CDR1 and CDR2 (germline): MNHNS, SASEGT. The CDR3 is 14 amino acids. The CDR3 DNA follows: TGTGCCAGCAGTGAAGAGCGGGGAGACACTGAAGCTTTCTTT. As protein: CASSEERGDTEAFF.

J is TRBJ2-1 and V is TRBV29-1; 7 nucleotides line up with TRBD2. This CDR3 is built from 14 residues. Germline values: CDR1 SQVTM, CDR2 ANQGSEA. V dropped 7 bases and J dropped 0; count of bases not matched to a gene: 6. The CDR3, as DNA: TGCAGCGAGCGGGACGGAGACTCCTACAATGAGCAGTTCTTC. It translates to CSERDGDSYNEQFF.

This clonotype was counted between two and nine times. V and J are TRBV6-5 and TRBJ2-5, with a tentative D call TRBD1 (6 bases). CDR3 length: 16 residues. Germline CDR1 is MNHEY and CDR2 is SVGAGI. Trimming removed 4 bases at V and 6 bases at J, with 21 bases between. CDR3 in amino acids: CASSSPRGGLQKTQYF. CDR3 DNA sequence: TGTGCCAGCAGTTCCCCCAGGGGCGGATTGCAAAAGACCCAGTACTTC.

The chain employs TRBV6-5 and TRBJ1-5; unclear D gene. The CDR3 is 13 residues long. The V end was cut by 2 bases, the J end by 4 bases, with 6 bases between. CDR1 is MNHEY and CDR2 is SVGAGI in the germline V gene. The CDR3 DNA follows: TGTGCCAGCAGTTACGGGTTAAATCAGCCCCAGCATTTT. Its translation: CASSYGLNQPQHF.

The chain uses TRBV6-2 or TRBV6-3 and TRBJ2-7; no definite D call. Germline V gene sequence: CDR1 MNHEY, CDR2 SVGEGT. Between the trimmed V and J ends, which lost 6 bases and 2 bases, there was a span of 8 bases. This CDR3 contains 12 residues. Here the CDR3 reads CASSNPPYEQYF. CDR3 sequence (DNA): TGTGCCAGCAGCAACCCCCCCTACGAGCAGTACTTC.

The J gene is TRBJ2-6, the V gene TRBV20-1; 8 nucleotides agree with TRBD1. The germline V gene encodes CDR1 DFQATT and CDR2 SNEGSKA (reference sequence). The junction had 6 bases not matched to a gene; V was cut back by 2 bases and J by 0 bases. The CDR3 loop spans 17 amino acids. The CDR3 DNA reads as TGCAGTGCTAGACAAGGACAGGGAAGCTCTGGGGCCAACGTCCTGACTTTC. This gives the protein CSARQGQGSSGANVLTF.

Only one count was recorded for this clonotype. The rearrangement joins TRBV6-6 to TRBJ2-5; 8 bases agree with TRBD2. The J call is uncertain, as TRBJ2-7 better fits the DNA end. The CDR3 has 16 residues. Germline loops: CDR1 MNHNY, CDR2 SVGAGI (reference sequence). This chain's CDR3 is CASSYSMTGGPNEQYF. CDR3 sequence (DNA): TGTGCCAGCAGTTACTCGATGACGGGGGGGCCGAACGAGCAGTACTTC.

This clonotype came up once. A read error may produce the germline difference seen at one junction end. In DNA form, the CDR3 reads TGTGCCAGCACCTTGGACAGGGTCTCCTACGAGCAGTACTTC. Its translation is CASTLDRVSYEQYF. The chain couples TRBV5-5 to TRBJ2-7; 8 nucleotides agree with TRBD1. CDR1 is SGHKS, CDR2 YYEKEE, per germline (reference sequence). This CDR3 is 14 amino acids long.

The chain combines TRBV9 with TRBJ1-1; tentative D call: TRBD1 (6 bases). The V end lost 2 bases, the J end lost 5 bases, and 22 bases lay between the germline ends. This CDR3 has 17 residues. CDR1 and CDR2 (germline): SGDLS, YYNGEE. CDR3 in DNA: TGTGCCAGCAGCGTTTGGGCAGGGGAATTAGTCGGAACTGAAGCTTTCTTT. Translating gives CASSVWAGELVGTEAFF.

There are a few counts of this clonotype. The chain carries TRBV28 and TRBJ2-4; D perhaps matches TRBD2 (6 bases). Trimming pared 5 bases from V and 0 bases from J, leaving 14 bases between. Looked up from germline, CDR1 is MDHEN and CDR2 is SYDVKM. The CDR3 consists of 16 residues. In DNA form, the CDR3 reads TGTGCCAGCAGTACGATGGGGAGGCTAGCCAAAAACATTCAGTACTTC. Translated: CASSTMGRLAKNIQYF.

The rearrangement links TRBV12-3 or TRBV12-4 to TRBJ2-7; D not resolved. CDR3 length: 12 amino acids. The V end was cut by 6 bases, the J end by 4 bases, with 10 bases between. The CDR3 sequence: CASRLRGYEQYF. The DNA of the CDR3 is TGTGCCAGCAGATTGCGCGGATACGAGCAGTACTTC.

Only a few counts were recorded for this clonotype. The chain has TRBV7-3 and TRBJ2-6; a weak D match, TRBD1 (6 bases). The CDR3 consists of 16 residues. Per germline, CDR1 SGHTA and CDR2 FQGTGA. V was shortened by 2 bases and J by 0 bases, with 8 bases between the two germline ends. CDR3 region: CASSLQGRSGANVLTF. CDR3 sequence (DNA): TGTGCCAGCAGCTTACAGGGGCGCTCTGGGGCCAACGTCCTGACTTTC.

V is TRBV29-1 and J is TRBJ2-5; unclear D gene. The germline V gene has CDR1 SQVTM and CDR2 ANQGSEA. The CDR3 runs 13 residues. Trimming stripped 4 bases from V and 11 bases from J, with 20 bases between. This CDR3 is CSVAADRYNEQYF. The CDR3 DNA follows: TGCAGCGTTGCGGCAGACCGGTACAATGAGCAGTACTTC.

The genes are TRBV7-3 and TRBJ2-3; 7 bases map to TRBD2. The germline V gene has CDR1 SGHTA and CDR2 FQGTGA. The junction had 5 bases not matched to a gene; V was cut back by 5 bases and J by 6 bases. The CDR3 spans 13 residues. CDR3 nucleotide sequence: TGTGCCAGCAGCCAAACTAGCGCGGATACGCAGTATTTT. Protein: CASSQTSADTQYF.